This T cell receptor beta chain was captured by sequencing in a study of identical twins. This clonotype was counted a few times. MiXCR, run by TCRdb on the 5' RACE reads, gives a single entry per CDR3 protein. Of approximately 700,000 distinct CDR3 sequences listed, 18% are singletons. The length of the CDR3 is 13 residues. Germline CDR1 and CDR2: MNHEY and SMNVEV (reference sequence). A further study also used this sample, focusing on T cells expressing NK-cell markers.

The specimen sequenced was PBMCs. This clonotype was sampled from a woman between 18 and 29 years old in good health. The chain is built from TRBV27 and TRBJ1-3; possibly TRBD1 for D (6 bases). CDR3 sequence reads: CAAGAVSGNTIYF. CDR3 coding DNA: TGTGCTGCAGGGGCTGTCTCTGGAAACACCATATATTTT.